A selection of T cell receptor beta chains follows, all from one sample in a study of early T cells in non-severe SARS-CoV-2 infection. TCRdb processed the 5' RACE reads anew with MiXCR; each CDR3 protein has one entry. Altogether tens of thousands of distinct CDR3 sequences are present, approximately 4.5% being singletons, with the ten largest covering around 20%. Sequencing was done on a sample of whole blood. The receptors come from an adult who was a healthcare worker with PCR-confirmed SARS-CoV-2 infection or an uninfected control (not recorded which). Both conserved end residues are part of each CDR3. A D gene is named only where the DNA matches it firmly. Size values are once, few and many counts, or a class for expanded clones, and some rows have none.

size,V,D,J,CDR3,DNA
many,TRBV27,TRBD1,TRBJ1-2,CASSLAGQHYGYTF,TGTGCCAGCAGTTTAGCGGGACAGCACTATGGCTACACCTTC
-,TRBV7-2,TRBD2,TRBJ2-1,CASSFTSGGYNEQFF,TGTGCCAGCAGCTTTACTAGCGGGGGCTACAATGAGCAGTTCTTC
many,TRBV20-1,-,TRBJ1-1,CSAGKRRVNTEAFF,TGCAGTGCTGGAAAAAGGAGGGTTAACACTGAAGCTTTCTTT
-,TRBV7-6,TRBD2,TRBJ2-1,CASSRGLAVPTEQFF,TGTGCCAGCAGCAGGGGACTAGCGGTCCCCACCGAGCAGTTCTTC
many,TRBV5-1,TRBD2,TRBJ2-1,CASKASGSNEQFF,TGCGCCAGCAAGGCTAGCGGGAGCAATGAGCAGTTCTTC
-,TRBV6-5,-,TRBJ2-2,CASSYMAANTGELFF,TGTGCCAGCAGTTACATGGCCGCGAACACCGGGGAGCTGTTTTTT
few,TRBV6-5,TRBD2,TRBJ2-1,CASSENEGLARGNEQFF,TGTGCCAGCAGCGAAAACGAGGGACTAGCCCGGGGCAATGAGCAGTTCTTC
few,TRBV5-5,-,TRBJ1-4,CASSAGGRTNEKLFF,TGTGCCAGCAGTGCAGGAGGCCGAACTAATGAAAAACTGTTTTTT
-,TRBV20-1,-,TRBJ1-2,CSATPGRNPNYGYTF,TGCAGTGCTACCCCCGGGAGAAATCCTAACTATGGCTACACCTTC
many,TRBV11-2,-,TRBJ1-1,CASSLGVKSEAFF,TGTGCCAGCAGCTTAGGGGTCAAATCTGAAGCTTTCTTT
many,TRBV28,-,TRBJ2-3,CASSLNSPGTDTQYF,TGTGCCAGCAGTTTAAACTCCCCCGGCACAGATACGCAGTATTTT
many,TRBV29-1,-,TRBJ2-1,CSGSRESGEQFF,TGCAGCGGGAGCCGGGAGTCCGGTGAGCAGTTCTTC
few,TRBV30,-,TRBJ1-3,CAWKAAENTIYF,TGTGCCTGGAAAGCCGCTGAAAACACCATATATTTT
many,TRBV11-2,TRBD2,TRBJ2-1,CASSPRGSGRDNEQFF,TGTGCCAGCAGCCCCCGGGGTAGCGGGAGGGACAATGAGCAGTTCTTC
few,TRBV6-6,-,TRBJ1-5,CASSNPQEPQDQPQHF,TGTGCCAGCAGTAACCCACAGGAGCCTCAAGATCAGCCCCAGCATTTT
many,TRBV28,TRBD2,TRBJ2-2,CASSLTSGSPSELFF,TGTGCCAGCAGTTTGACTAGCGGCTCACCGAGTGAGCTGTTTTTT
many,TRBV20-1,-,TRBJ2-7,CSASTGPYEQYF,TGCAGTGCTAGTACGGGACCCTACGAGCAGTACTTC
-,TRBV5-4,-,TRBJ2-1,CASSLGGSYNEQFF,TGTGCCAGCAGCTTAGGCGGGTCCTACAATGAGCAGTTCTTC
many,TRBV4-2,TRBD2,TRBJ2-6,CASSQGLAGSGANVLTF,TGTGCCAGCAGCCAAGGACTAGCGGGCTCTGGGGCCAACGTCCTGACTTTC
many,TRBV7-9,-,TRBJ2-2,CASNRQQVTGELFF,TGTGCCAGCAACCGCCAACAGGTCACCGGGGAGCTGTTTTTT
many,TRBV7-2,-,TRBJ2-2,CASSLRRWENTGELFF,TGTGCCAGCAGCTTACGGAGATGGGAGAACACCGGGGAGCTGTTTTTT
medium-sized,TRBV5-1,TRBD1,TRBJ1-4,CASSKGTENEKLFF,TGCGCCAGCAGCAAGGGGACAGAGAATGAAAAACTGTTTTTT
many,TRBV7-9,-,TRBJ2-5,CASSLGDLSSQYF,TGTGCCAGCAGCTTAGGCGACCTGTCCTCGCAGTACTTC
many,TRBV29-1,-,TRBJ2-1,CSIRRPYNEQFF,TGCAGCATACGTCGGCCCTACAATGAGCAGTTCTTC
many,TRBV29-1,-,TRBJ1-2,CSPGEGYGYTF,TGCAGCCCCGGGGAGGGATATGGCTACACCTTC